This T cell receptor (beta chain) was observed in a study of regulatory T cells in long-lasting Graves disease. Time point defined: newly diagnosed GD, antithyroid drugs for less than 3 months. Scientists built the TCR library using RNA that was extracted from PBMCs. To make TCR beta libraries, researchers used iRepertoire HTBI primers and Arm-PCR of CDR3 regions. A single record per CDR3 protein comes from TCRdb applying MiXCR to the multiplex PCR reads. This table holds 350,000 to 450,000 distinct CDR3 sequences, 16% found once. There are a few counts of this clonotype. This CDR3 is built from 17 residues. V lost 5 bases and J 0 bases, leaving 17 bases between the germline ends. Germline V gene lookup returns CDR1 SGHDT and CDR2 YYEEEE. These sequences were also reported in another study, on T cells in Graves' hyperthyroidism and ophthalmopathy.

Sequenced material: peripheral blood mononuclear cells (PBMCs), taken at new diagnosis, from a patient treated with antithyroid drugs. The rearrangement joins TRBV5-6 to TRBJ2-2; D possibly matches TRBD1 or TRBD2 (6 bases each). This TCR came from a middle-aged man with Graves disease. CDR3 residues: CASSRYRDFANTGELFF. CDR3 in DNA: TGTGCCAGCAGTCGCTACAGGGACTTCGCGAACACCGGGGAGCTGTTTTTT.